One sample yielded the 11 T cell receptor beta chains listed below, sequenced in a study of immune evolution from preneoplasia to lung adenocarcinoma. Here immunoSEQ multiplex PCR was the method, and the copy in TCRdb shows in-frame clones only, minus some. The sample yields approximately 2,000 clones, approximately 83% seen once. Sequenced input: FFPE adjacent normal lung tissue. These receptors all come from a person between 70 and 80 years old with lung adenocarcinoma.

The chain couples TRBV5-1 to TRBJ2-5; no clear D. The V gene lost 1 base and the J gene lost 5 bases, with 15 bases spanning the gap. Germline CDR1 and CDR2: SGHRS and YFSETQ. The CDR3 covers 15 residues. The CDR3 nucleotides are TGCGCCAGCAGCTTGTATCCTAGGAGAGCGGAGACCCAGTACTTC. It codes for CASSLYPRRAETQYF.

V usage is TRBV6-5 and J usage is TRBJ2-1, with TRBD1 matching over 8 bases. Germline CDR1 MNHEY, CDR2 SVGAGI. V gave up 5 bases and J gave up 5 bases; unmatched junction bases: 8. The CDR3 is 15 residues long. The CDR3 protein is CASSRPGGRNNEQFF. CDR3 bases: TGTGCCAGCAGTAGACCAGGGGGCCGAAACAATGAGCAGTTCTTC.

The chain couples TRBV27 to TRBJ2-1; D gene unclear. The CDR3 covers 13 residues. V gave up 2 bases and J gave up 0 bases, with 2 bases separating them. From germline, CDR1 is MNHEY and CDR2 SMNVEV (reference sequence). DNA of the CDR3: TGTGCCAGCAGTTTAGACTCCTACAATGAGCAGTTCTTC. Translated, it gives CASSLDSYNEQFF.

V and J are TRBV7-9 and TRBJ1-1, with TRBD1 matching over 8 bases. Germline V CDR1 and CDR2: SEHNR, FQNEAQ (reference sequence). Trimming at V came to 6 bases and at J to 6 bases, leaving 9 bases not matched to a gene. The CDR3 extends over 14 amino acids. CDR3 DNA: TGTGCCAGCAGAGCCGGGACAGGAGGTTCTGAAGCTTTCTTT. It codes for CASRAGTGGSEAFF.

The chain employs TRBV6-4 and TRBJ2-1; D might be TRBD1 (6 bases). The CDR3 runs to 14 residues. The V end was cut by 6 bases, the J end by 5 bases, with 14 bases between. Per the germline V gene, CDR1 is MRHNA and CDR2 is SNTAGT. CDR3 sequence (DNA): TGTGCCAGCAGCGCCACCTACAGGGACAATGAGCAGTTCTTC. It translates to CASSATYRDNEQFF.

The CDR3 spells CASSLVTGGFNEKLFF. The CDR3 DNA reads TGTGCCAGCAGCTTAGTTACAGGGGGCTTTAATGAAAAACTGTTTTTT. The rearrangement links TRBV7-9 to TRBJ1-4, with TRBD1 matching 9 bases. Germline V gene lookup returns CDR1 SEHNR and CDR2 FQNEAQ (reference sequence). The CDR3 runs 16 residues. V lost 1 base and J lost 4; bases outside the gene matches: 4.

The chain uses TRBV27 and TRBJ2-7; 7 nucleotides match TRBD1. CDR3 size: 11 residues. Germline loops: CDR1 MNHEY, CDR2 SMNVEV (reference sequence). The ends lost 6 bases at V and 12 bases at J; junction bases unmatched: 8. The CDR3 DNA reads TGTGCCAGCAGGGGCGACAGGGTTTGGTACTTC. Amino acids: CASRGDRVWYF.

V and J are TRBV7-2 and TRBJ2-6, with D perhaps TRBD1 (6 bases). The CDR3 contains 17 residues. Trimming left V 4 bases short and J 0 bases short, with 13 bases between. The germline CDR1 and CDR2 sequences are SGHTA and FQGNSA. The chain's CDR3 is CASSYTGTVSGANVLTF. The CDR3 DNA reads as TGTGCCAGCAGCTATACAGGGACCGTCTCTGGGGCCAACGTCCTGACTTTC.

The gene calls are TRBV19 and TRBJ1-5; 8 positions match TRBD1. Germline lookup yields CDR1 LNHDA and CDR2 SQIVND (reference sequence). Trimming removed 4 bases from V and 4 bases from J; junction bases left unmatched: 9. The CDR3 length is 16 residues. In nucleotides, the CDR3 is TGTGCCAGTAGTACCAGACAGGGGCTCGGTAATCAGCCCCAGCATTTT. It encodes CASSTRQGLGNQPQHF.

The rearrangement joins TRBV10-2 to TRBJ2-7; the D gene is possibly TRBD2 (5 bases). The germline V gene encodes CDR1 WSHSY and CDR2 SAAADI. Trimming took 3 bases from V and 0 from J, leaving 12 bases between them. This CDR3 comprises 15 residues. In nucleotides, the CDR3 is TGCGCCAGCAGTGATCTTAGCGAATACTCCTACGAGCAGTACTTC. Its translation is CASSDLSEYSYEQYF.

The rearrangement links TRBV11-2 to TRBJ1-5; D remains ambiguous. Germline assignment: CDR1 SGHAT and CDR2 FQNNGV. Trimming cost V 5 bases and J 3 bases, with 8 bases left between them. There are 13 residues in the CDR3. The CDR3, as DNA: TGTGCCAGCAGCCCTCAGAACAATCAGCCCCAGCATTTT. Protein: CASSPQNNQPQHF.